This T cell receptor (beta chain) was identified in a study of blood T cell repertoires in COVID-19 (dated by TCRdb to the early 2020s). Regarding the research as a whole: Collaborator samples came from the United States, Italy and Spain and covered acute and convalescent phases of COVID-19. Nearly every sample came with metadata listing a de-identified subject ID, COVID-19 status, age in years and sex. The prospective study material was composed of cDNA or gDNA derived from T cells, B-cell-depleted T cells, or PBMCs. The dataset comprised deeply sampled blood TCRbeta repertoires from subjects exposed to, actively infected with, or recovered from COVID-19. Where available, HLA class I and class II types were obtained from metadata supplied by the sample provider rather than from assay-based typing. The samples were drawn from the first 160 participants of the ongoing ImmuneRACE study and from over 950 subjects provided by 6 global collaborators. The repertoires were released in a freely available public database meant as a resource for research on the immune response to SARS-CoV-2.

TCRbeta CDR3 regions were amplified from genomic DNA by means of the immunoSEQ Assay, a bias-controlled multiplex PCR. The authors' analysis ran thus. Nucleated cell counts per sample were estimated from amplification of reference gene primers within the assay. Sequence reads were collapsed and filtered to measure the absolute abundance of every unique TCRbeta CDR3 rearrangement. Productive Simpson clonality was computed per sample as the square root of Simpson's diversity index over productive rearrangements. In its TCRdb copy, this immuneACCESS table keeps in-frame sequences only and misses some clones. Where compared with another copy, unresolved V genes explain less than half of these, and the others have no known cause. Clone size and V and J calls were adopted from that table, with D and trimming inferred from the DNA. Here the sample has approximately 63,000 clones; over 75% occur a single time. The ten largest clonotypes hold about 5.1% of the sample.

Study-wide findings and limitations: The quantity of clinical and demographic metadata differed by source and by participant and was supplied without curation.

With respect to this clone: The clone's antigen remains unknown. No much larger clonotype is one base removed from it; base qualities were not supplied.

Whole blood was collected in K2EDTA tubes by collaborating institutions according to the institutions' own protocols. For TCRbeta analysis, collaborator samples were shipped as frozen whole blood, as isolated PBMCs, or as DNA extracted from either sample type. Source material: peripheral blood. This receptor was identified in a man of 80 years or more in a cohort sampled during active COVID-19.

The CDR3 in this case is CASSEFRRGRNTGELFF. The DNA sequence is as follows: TGTGCCAGCAGTGAATTTCGCAGGGGGCGGAACACCGGGGAGCTGTTTTTT. The sequence joins TRBV25-1 to TRBJ2-2, with 8 junctional bases fitting TRBD1. CDR1 is given as MGHDK and CDR2 as SYGVNS, both from the germline V gene. There are 17 amino acids in the CDR3, from cysteine to phenylalanine inclusive. Solely the CDR3 DNA is kept, with 51 bases framed from the first base. Here V drops 1 base and J drops 1 base, and the junction holds 5 bases not matched to any gene.